The T cell receptor (beta chain) under discussion was sequenced for a study of T cell changes during pregnancy in multiple sclerosis. Produced via immunoSEQ multiplex PCR; TCRdb's table is partial and in-frame only. The sample has some 45,000 clones, 75% to 95% seen once; the top ten hold approximately 2%. The receptor comes from a female donor in good health, enrolled as a control in a pregnancy study. The sample consisted of CD4+ T cells from peripheral blood mononuclear cells, taken after pregnancy.

The CDR3 DNA sequence: TGTGCCAGCAGCGAAACAGGGGGCGGTGGAAACACCATATATTTT. This gives the protein CASSETGGGGNTIYF. The rearrangement joins TRBV6-1 to TRBJ1-3; 9 positions agree with TRBD1. Trimming at V came to 6 bases and at J to 3 bases, leaving 6 bases not matched to a gene. The CDR3 has 15 residues. CDR1 MNHNS and CDR2 SASEGT come from the germline V gene.